This TCR beta chain was retrieved from a study of blood T cell repertoires in COVID-19. The wider study: From the United States, Italy and Spain came samples of acute and convalescent COVID-19.

In germline, CDR1 is SGHDT, CDR2 YYEEEE. The J segment lost 3 bases and the V segment lost 4 bases, leaving 3 bases of the junction unmatched. CDR3 length: 15 residues. Authors' data handling: Estimation of nucleated cell counts relied on the amplification of reference gene primers. The data were produced by immunoSEQ multiplex PCR, yet TCRdb's version contains in-frame clones alone and is incomplete. V, J and clone size were drawn from that table, and D and trimming were deduced from the DNA. The table shows around 69,000 clones, with 75% to 90% occurring only once. Input material: peripheral blood. The TCR was taken from a woman in her forties or fifties with active COVID-19. V usage is TRBV5-6 and J usage is TRBJ2-3, with 12 bases lining up with TRBD2. This CDR3 is CASSIGLAGTDTQYF. CDR3 coding DNA: TGTGCCAGCAGCATAGGACTAGCGGGAACAGATACGCAGTATTTT.